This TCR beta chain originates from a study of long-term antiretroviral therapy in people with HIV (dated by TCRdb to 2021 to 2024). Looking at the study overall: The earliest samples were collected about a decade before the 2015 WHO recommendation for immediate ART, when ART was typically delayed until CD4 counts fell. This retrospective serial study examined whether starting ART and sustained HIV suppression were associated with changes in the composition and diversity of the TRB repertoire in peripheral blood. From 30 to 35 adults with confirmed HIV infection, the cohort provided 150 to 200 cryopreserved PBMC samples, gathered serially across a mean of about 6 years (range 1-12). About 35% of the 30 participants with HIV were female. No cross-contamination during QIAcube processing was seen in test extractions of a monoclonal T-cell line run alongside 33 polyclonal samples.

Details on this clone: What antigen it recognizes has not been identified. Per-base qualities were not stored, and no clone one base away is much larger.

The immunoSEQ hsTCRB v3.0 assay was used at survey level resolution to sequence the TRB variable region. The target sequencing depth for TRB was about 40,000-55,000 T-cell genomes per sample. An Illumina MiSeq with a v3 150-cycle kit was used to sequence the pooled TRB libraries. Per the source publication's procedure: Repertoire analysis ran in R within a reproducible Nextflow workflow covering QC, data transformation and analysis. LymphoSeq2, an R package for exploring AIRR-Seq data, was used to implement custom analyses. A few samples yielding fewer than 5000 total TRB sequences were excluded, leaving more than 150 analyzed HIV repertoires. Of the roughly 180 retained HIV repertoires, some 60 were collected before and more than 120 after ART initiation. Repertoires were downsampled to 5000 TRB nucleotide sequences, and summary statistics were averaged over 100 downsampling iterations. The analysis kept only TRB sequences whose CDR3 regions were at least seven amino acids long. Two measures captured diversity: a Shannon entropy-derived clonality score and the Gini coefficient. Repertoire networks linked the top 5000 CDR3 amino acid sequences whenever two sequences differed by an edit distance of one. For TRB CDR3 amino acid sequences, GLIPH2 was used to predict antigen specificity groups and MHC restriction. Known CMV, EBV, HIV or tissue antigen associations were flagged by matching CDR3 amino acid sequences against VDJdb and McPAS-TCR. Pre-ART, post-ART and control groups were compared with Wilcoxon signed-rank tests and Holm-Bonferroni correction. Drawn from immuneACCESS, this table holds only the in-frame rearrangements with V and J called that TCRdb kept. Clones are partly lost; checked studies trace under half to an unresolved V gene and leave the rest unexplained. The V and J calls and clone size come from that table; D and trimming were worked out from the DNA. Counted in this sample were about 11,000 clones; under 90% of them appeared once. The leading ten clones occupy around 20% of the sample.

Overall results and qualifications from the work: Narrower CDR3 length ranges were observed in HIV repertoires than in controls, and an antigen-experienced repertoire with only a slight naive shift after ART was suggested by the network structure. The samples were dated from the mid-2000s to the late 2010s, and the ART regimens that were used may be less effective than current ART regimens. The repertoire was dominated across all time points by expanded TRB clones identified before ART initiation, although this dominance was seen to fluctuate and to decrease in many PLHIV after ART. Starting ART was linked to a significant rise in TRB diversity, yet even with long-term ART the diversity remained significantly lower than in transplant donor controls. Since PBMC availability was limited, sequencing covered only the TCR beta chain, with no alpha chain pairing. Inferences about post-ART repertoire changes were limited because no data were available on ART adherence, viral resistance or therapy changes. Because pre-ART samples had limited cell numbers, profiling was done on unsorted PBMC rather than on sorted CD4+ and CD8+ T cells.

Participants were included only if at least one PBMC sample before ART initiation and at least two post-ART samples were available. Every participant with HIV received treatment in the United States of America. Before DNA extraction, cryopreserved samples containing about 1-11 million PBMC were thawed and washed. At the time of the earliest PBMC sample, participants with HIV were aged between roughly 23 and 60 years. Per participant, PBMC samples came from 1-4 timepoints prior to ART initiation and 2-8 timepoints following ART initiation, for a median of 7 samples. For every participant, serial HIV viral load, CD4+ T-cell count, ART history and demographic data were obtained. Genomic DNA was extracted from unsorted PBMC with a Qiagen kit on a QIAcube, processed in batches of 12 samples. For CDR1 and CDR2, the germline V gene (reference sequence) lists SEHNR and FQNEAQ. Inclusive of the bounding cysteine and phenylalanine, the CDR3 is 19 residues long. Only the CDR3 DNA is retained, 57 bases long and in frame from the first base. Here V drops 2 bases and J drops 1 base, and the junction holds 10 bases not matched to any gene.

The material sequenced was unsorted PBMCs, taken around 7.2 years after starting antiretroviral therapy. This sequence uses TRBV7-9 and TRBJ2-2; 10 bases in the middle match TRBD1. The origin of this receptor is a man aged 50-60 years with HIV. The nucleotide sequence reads TGTGCCAGCAGCTTAAATTACCGACAGGGGGCGAGGAACACCGGGGAGCTGTTTTTT. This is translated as CASSLNYRQGARNTGELFF.